This T cell receptor beta chain was documented in a study of identical twins. In this sample, this clonotype turned up a few times. Trimming removed 1 base from V and 4 bases from J; junction bases left unmatched: 5. This CDR3 has 17 amino acids. Germline CDR1 SGHAT, CDR2 FQNNGV. TCRdb fed the 5' RACE reads into MiXCR, producing one record per CDR3 protein. The data hold approximately 210,000 distinct CDR3 sequences, with about 16% observed a single time. Another study also made use of these data, one on T cells expressing NK-cell markers.

This clonotype was obtained from a young woman in good health. The genes are TRBV11-2 and TRBJ2-1; 12 bases match TRBD2. The sequenced material came from CD8+ T cells sorted from blood. This CDR3 reads CASSLASGGVLYNEQFF. CDR3 nucleotide sequence: TGTGCCAGCAGCTTAGCTAGCGGGGGGGTATTGTACAATGAGCAGTTCTTC.